This T cell receptor (beta chain) was recorded in a study of T cells after posttransplantation cyclophosphamide. Study-wide results and limits: Donor CD8+ memory clones often dominated recipient blood repertoires at later times. Tissue-infiltrating T cells from skin or gut overlapped little with blood T cells. TRB clonality was highly associated with recipient CMV seropositivity and reactivation.

Only in-frame clones appear in the TCRdb table, and some are missing; sequencing was by immunoSEQ multiplex PCR. The sample has more than 50,000 clones, around 84% seen once. The CDR3 is 16 amino acids. The V gene end was trimmed by 0 bases and the J gene end by 6 bases; junction bases not matched to a gene: 5. Germline V gives CDR1 MGHRA, CDR2 YSYEKL. Regarding this clone: Its specificity is not known.

Sequencing was carried out using PBMCs. The chain is built from TRBV4-1 and TRBJ2-2; 9 bases align to TRBD1. The receptor was isolated from a man aged 25-45 years with a blood cancer, CMV-positive, and with a related stem cell donor. The CDR3 bases are TGCGCCAGCAGCCAAGACGGGACAGGGAGGTCCGGGGAGCTGTTTTTT. Its protein product is CASSQDGTGRSGELFF.